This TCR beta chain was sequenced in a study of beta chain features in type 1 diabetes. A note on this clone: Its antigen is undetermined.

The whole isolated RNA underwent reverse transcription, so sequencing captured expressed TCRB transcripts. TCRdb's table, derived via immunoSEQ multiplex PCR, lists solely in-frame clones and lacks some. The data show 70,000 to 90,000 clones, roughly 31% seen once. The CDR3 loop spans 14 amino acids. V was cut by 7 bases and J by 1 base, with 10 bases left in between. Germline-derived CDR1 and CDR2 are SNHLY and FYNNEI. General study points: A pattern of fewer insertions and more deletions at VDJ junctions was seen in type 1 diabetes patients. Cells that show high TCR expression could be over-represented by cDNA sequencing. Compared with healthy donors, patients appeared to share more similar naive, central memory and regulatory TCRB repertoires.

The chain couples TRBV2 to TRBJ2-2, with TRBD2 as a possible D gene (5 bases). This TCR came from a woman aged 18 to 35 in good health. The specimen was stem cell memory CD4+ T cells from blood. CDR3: CASTERENTGELFF. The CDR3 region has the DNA TGTGCCAGCACCGAACGGGAGAACACCGGGGAGCTGTTTTTT.